The T cell receptor beta chain under discussion was sequenced for a study of CD4 T cells in relation to SARS-CoV-2 and coronaviruses. Across the whole study: Shared crossreactive spike epitopes were mapped to their HLA restriction. Notes on the study in general: This crossreactivity analysis covered spike protein alone, no other viral proteins. Compared with monoreactive clones, crossreactive clones showed significantly weaker SARS-CoV-2 expansion. The assay detects memory recall responses, not culture-primed primary responses.

The unexposed donors gave CD4+ T cells in about 2011-2019, prior to COVID-19. As for this clone: Its antigen is currently unknown.

The CDR3 sequence is 14 residues long. Germline CDR1 reads LNHDA; CDR2 reads SQIVND (reference sequence). Trimming removed 2 bases at V and 1 base at J, with 8 bases between. Libraries were prepared by immunoSEQ multiplex PCR; TCRdb keeps only in-frame clonotypes and omits some of them. The sample lists 68,000 or so clones; 90% to 95% were seen once. The sample comprised naive CD4+ T cells from PBMCs. Subset defined: naive CD4+ T cells isolated by negative enrichment. The V and J genes are TRBV19 and TRBJ2-5; D ambiguous. The receptor comes from a human donor in good health. The CDR3: CASSIFSSQETQYF. For the CDR3, the DNA is TGTGCCAGTAGTATATTCTCCAGCCAAGAGACCCAGTACTTC.